This T cell receptor (beta chain) was sequenced for a study of OX40 agonist ivuxolimab in advanced cancers. Using immunoSEQ multiplex PCR, the repertoire was profiled, and TCRdb retains in-frame clones only, with some absent. The sample includes about 60,000 clones, 87% of them seen just once. The cohort excluded patients with autoimmune disease history or systemic immunosuppression. The trim removed 0 bases at V and 2 bases at J, leaving 11 bases unmatched. The CDR3 has 18 residues. Germline CDR1 is SGHRS and CDR2 is YFSETQ. The TCR was taken from an adult with an advanced solid tumor such as melanoma, head and neck, liver or kidney cancer. The chain has TRBV5-1 and TRBJ2-5, with TRBD2 matching over 9 bases. The sequenced sample was CD4+ or CD8+ T cells sorted from blood, obtained in a trial of the OX40 agonist ivuxolimab. The CDR3 protein is CASSLGTSARKSQETQYF. The DNA of the CDR3 is TGCGCCAGCAGCTTGGGGACTAGCGCGAGGAAGTCGCAAGAGACCCAGTACTTC.